The 10 T cell receptor beta chains in this list originate from one sample, sequenced in a study of shared clonotypes between healthy human individuals (dated by TCRdb to the early 2020s). Receptor libraries were prepared by the immunoSEQ multiplex PCR assay. The source is immuneACCESS, and TCRdb retained only in-frame sequences with V and J called. Part of the clones is not carried over; for the studies checked, unresolved V genes explain less than half of this, and the remainder is unexplained. This sample holds around 2,000,000 clones; roughly 91% were observed only once. The top ten clones comprise around 1.7% of the sample. For the CD8 naive samples, CD45RO-negative cells were positively selected for CCR7, yielding a CD45RA+CCR7+ population from which TemRA cells were excluded. The sample comprised naive CD8+ T cells from PBMCs. The cell subset or site tag for this specimen amounts to: CD45RA+CCR7+. The receptors here all came from a man aged 18 to 29 in good health. Some clones in this sample may be carry-over from other donors' samples.

The rearrangement links TRBV15 to TRBJ2-5; the D gene is possibly TRBD1 (5 bases). From germline, CDR1 is LNHNV and CDR2 YYDKDF (reference sequence). CDR3 length: 15 amino acids. The V end was cut by 0 bases, the J end by 3 bases, with 11 bases between. This CDR3 reads CATSRDLGREETQYF. The CDR3, as DNA: TGTGCCACCAGCAGAGATCTGGGCAGGGAAGAGACCCAGTACTTC.

Comments on this clone: Other DNA sequences in the same sample also yield this CDR3. The chain combines TRBV28 with TRBJ1-2; 7 bases line up with TRBD1. Germline V CDR1 and CDR2: MDHEN, SYDVKM. The CDR3 contains 12 residues. V gave up 2 bases and J gave up 7 bases; unmatched junction bases: 1. CDR3 coding DNA: TGTGCCAGCAGTTTAAGGGGGCCTGGCTACACCTTC. This codes for CASSLRGPGYTF.

The CDR3 loop reads CASSDPMGLAGVLYNEQFF. Written as DNA, the CDR3 is TGTGCCAGCAGCGATCCAATGGGACTAGCGGGTGTGTTATACAATGAGCAGTTCTTC. This chain connects TRBV5-6 to TRBJ2-1, with TRBD2 matching 12 bases. Germline loops: CDR1 SGHDT, CDR2 YYEEEE. CDR3 length: 19 amino acids. V shed 4 bases, J shed 4 bases, and the junction held 15 bases outside the gene matches.

The rearrangement links TRBV9 to TRBJ2-7; D unresolved. The V gene lost 4 bases and the J gene lost 2 bases, with 10 bases spanning the gap. The CDR3 spans 13 residues. Germline V CDR1 and CDR2: SGDLS, YYNGEE. Here the CDR3 reads CASSPPWPYEQYF. CDR3 nucleotide sequence: TGTGCCAGCAGCCCCCCCTGGCCCTACGAGCAGTACTTC.

The V call is TRBV27, the J call TRBJ1-5; 8 bases agree with TRBD1. CDR3 length equals 14 residues. Per germline, CDR1 MNHEY and CDR2 SMNVEV (reference sequence). V lost 5 bases, J lost 5 bases, and 5 bases stayed unmatched. In DNA form, the CDR3 reads TGTGCCAGCAGTATACGACAGGGGTATCAGCCCCAGCATTTT. Translating gives CASSIRQGYQPQHF.

This sequence joins TRBV27 and TRBJ2-3; D gene ambiguous. Germline V gives CDR1 MNHEY, CDR2 SMNVEV (reference sequence). The V and J ends lost 10 bases and 5 bases respectively, with 10 bases between them. The CDR3 runs to 11 residues. This chain's CDR3 is CAISHGDTQYF. The CDR3 DNA reads TGTGCCATCTCACATGGAGATACGCAGTATTTT.

The chain has TRBV28 and TRBJ2-2; TRBD2 matches 13 bases. This CDR3 is built from 19 residues. The germline V gene encodes CDR1 MDHEN and CDR2 SYDVKM. The V gene end was trimmed by 4 bases and the J gene end by 2 bases; junction bases not matched to a gene: 10. The CDR3 DNA sequence: TGTGCCAGCAGTTCCGGACTAGCGGGAGTGGGGGGCAACACCGGGGAGCTGTTTTTT. It specifies CASSSGLAGVGGNTGELFF.

The chain couples TRBV7-6 to TRBJ2-7, with 15 nucleotides matching TRBD2. V was clipped by 4 bases and J by 6 bases; unmatched bases: 7. The CDR3 runs to 16 residues. CDR1 SGHVS and CDR2 FNYEAQ come from the germline V gene. The CDR3 is CASSSGLAGGEVEQYF. The CDR3 DNA is TGTGCCAGCAGCTCGGGACTAGCGGGAGGTGAGGTCGAGCAGTACTTC.

The rearrangement links TRBV4-3 to TRBJ1-5; D possibly corresponds to TRBD1 (6 bases). V was shortened by 0 bases and J by 5 bases, with 11 bases between the two germline ends. This CDR3 has 15 amino acids. Germline V gene lookup returns CDR1 LGHNA and CDR2 YSLEER. Here the CDR3 reads CASSQDRGGHQPQHF. In DNA form, the CDR3 reads TGCGCCAGCAGCCAAGATCGGGGGGGGCATCAGCCCCAGCATTTT.

The V call is TRBV28, the J call TRBJ2-1; 12 bases match TRBD2. The CDR3 length is 17 residues. The J segment lost 8 bases and the V segment lost 5 bases, leaving 13 bases of the junction unmatched. CDR1 is MDHEN and CDR2 is SYDVKM in the germline V gene. In DNA, the CDR3 is TGTGCCAGCAGTCGCAAGACGACTAGCGGGAGATTTGATGAGCAGTTCTTC. Translating gives CASSRKTTSGRFDEQFF.